Following are 5 T cell receptor beta chains from one sample sequenced in a study of T cell responses to AZD1222 COVID-19 vaccine. Produced via immunoSEQ multiplex PCR; TCRdb's table is partial and in-frame only. This sample has about 150,000 clones, with roughly nine tenths found just once. The sample consisted of peripheral blood, taken on day 0 of AZD1222 vaccination. The origin of the receptors is an adult in good health.

The table lists this clone with a count of one. The chain recombines TRBV6-5 with TRBJ2-7; tentative D call: TRBD1 (6 bases). With 2 bases removed from V and 7 bases from J, the gap between germline ends came to 15 bases. Per the germline V gene, CDR1 is MNHEY and CDR2 is SVGAGI. CDR3 length equals 14 residues. CDR3 in amino acids: CASSYGAGAREQYV. The CDR3 nucleotides read TGTGCCAGCAGTTACGGGGCAGGGGCCCGGGAGCAGTACGTC.

This rearrangement joins TRBV5-4 to TRBJ2-5; D call uncertain. V was cut by 3 bases and J by 2 bases, with 14 bases left in between. The germline V gene encodes CDR1 SGHNT and CDR2 YYREEE (reference sequence). This CDR3 spans 15 amino acids. CDR3 in DNA: TGTGCCAGCAGCTCGTCCGCTAGGCGGCAAGAGACCCAGTACTTC. Translating it yields CASSSSARRQETQYF.

The rearrangement joins TRBV28 to TRBJ2-7, with a possible D match to TRBD1 (5 bases). The CDR3 has 12 residues. CDR1 and CDR2 from the germline V gene are MDHEN and SYDVKM. Deletions cut 7 bases from V and 3 bases from J, with 10 bases between. The CDR3: CASTEDSYEQYF. The DNA of the CDR3 is TGTGCCAGCACCGAAGACAGCTACGAGCAGTACTTC.

The CDR3, as DNA: TGTGCCAGTAGTCCCCTTTCTGGGGACAGGGAGCCTAAAGAGCATTTT. It translates to CASSPLSGDREPKEHF. V and J are TRBV19 and TRBJ1-5, with 9 bases matching TRBD1. The CDR3 spans 16 residues. V was pared by 5 bases and J by 14 bases, with 19 bases of the junction left unmatched. Per the germline V gene, CDR1 is LNHDA and CDR2 is SQIVND (reference sequence).

CDR3 region: CASSFDRPNYGYTF. CDR3 nucleotide sequence: TGTGCCAGCAGCTTTGACAGGCCTAACTATGGCTACACCTTC. The rearrangement uses TRBV5-6 and TRBJ1-2; weak D call: TRBD1 (6 bases). Germline CDR1 is SGHDT and CDR2 is YYEEEE. The germline V and J ends were trimmed by 2 bases and 0 bases, with 8 bases remaining between them. The CDR3 covers 14 residues.